This T cell receptor (beta chain) was identified in a study of T cell responses to AZD1222 COVID-19 vaccine. In the study overall: Second doses that came at about 4 or about 12 weeks were put together.

Notes on the study in general: A mostly white British donor set with more females was recruited, and clonal diversity was possibly underestimated. CD4 TCRs linked to vaccination spanned spike, dominating at 160-218 and 743-854. Seropositivity was recorded at baseline in only a handful of AZD1222 recipients.

About this clone itself: Its antigen remains unidentified.

The method was immunoSEQ multiplex PCR; TCRdb's version includes in-frame clones alone and lacks a portion of them. The data hold 150,000 or so clones, with 85% to 95% observed a single time. There are 16 residues in the CDR3. Germline CDR1 MGHRA, CDR2 YSYEKL. Trimming pared 3 bases from V and 2 bases from J, leaving 13 bases between. Material: peripheral blood, obtained on day 0 of AZD1222 vaccination. The chain couples TRBV4-1 to TRBJ1-4, with D unclear. The clonotype comes from an adult in good health. The CDR3 region is CASSHTVRKTNEKLFF. DNA of the CDR3: TGCGCCAGCAGCCATACCGTTCGGAAGACTAATGAAAAACTGTTTTTT.